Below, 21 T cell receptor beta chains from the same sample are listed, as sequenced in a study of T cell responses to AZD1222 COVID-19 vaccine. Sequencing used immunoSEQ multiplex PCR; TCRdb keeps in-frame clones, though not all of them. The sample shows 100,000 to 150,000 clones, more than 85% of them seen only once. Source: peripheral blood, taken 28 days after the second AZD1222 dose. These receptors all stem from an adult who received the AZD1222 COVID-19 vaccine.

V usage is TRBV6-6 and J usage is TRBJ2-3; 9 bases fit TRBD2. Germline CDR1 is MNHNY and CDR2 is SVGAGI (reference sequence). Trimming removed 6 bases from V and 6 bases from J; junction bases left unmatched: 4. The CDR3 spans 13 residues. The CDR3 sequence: CASSPAGGDTQYF. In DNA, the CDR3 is TGTGCCAGCAGCCCGGCGGGAGGGGATACGCAGTATTTT.

CDR3 nucleotide sequence: TGTGCCAGCCGTAGGAACCCATTCAACGAGCAGTACGTC. This codes for CASRRNPFNEQYV. The chain uses TRBV2 and TRBJ2-7; D unclear. Germline loops: CDR1 SNHLY, CDR2 FYNNEI. Between the trimmed V and J ends, which lost 8 bases and 5 bases, there was a span of 16 bases. This CDR3 spans 13 amino acids.

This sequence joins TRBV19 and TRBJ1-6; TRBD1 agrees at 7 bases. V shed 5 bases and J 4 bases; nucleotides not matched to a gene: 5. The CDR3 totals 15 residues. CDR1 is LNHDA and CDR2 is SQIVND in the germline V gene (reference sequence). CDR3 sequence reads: CASSEGTAYNSPLHF. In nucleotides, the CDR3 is TGTGCCAGTAGTGAAGGGACAGCTTATAATTCACCCCTCCACTTT.

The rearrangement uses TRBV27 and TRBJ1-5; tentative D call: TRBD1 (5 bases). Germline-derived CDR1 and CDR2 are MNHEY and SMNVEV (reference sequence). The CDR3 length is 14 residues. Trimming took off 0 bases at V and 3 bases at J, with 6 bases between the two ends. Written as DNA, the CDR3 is TGTGCCAGCAGTTTATCCAGGGTCAATCAGCCCCAGCATTTT. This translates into CASSLSRVNQPQHF.

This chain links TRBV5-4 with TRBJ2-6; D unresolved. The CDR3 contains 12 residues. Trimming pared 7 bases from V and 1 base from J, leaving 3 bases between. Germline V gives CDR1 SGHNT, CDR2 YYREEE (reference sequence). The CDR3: CASGSGANVLTF. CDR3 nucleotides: TGTGCCAGCGGTTCTGGGGCCAACGTCCTGACTTTC.

The chain's CDR3 is CASSYGYSNQPQHF. The CDR3 DNA reads as TGTGCCAGCAGTTACGGATATAGCAATCAGCCCCAGCATTTT. This chain uses TRBV6-5 with TRBJ1-5; unclear D gene. Looked up from germline, CDR1 is MNHEY and CDR2 is SVGAGI. The V end lost 2 bases, the J end lost 0 bases, and 5 bases lay between the germline ends. The CDR3 runs to 14 residues.

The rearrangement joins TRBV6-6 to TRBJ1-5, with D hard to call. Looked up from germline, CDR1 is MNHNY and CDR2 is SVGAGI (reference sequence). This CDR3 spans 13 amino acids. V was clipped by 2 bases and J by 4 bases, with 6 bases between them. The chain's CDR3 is CASSYNGNQPQHF. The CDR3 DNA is TGTGCCAGCAGTTACAACGGGAATCAGCCCCAGCATTTT.

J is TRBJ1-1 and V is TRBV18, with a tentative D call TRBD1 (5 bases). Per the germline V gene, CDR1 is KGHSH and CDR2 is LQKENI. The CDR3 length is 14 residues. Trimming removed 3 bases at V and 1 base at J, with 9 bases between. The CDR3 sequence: CASSPPQGNTEAFF. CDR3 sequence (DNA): TGTGCCAGCTCACCGCCGCAGGGGAACACTGAAGCTTTCTTT. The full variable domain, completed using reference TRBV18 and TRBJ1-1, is NAGVMQNPRHLVRRRGQEARLRCSPMKGHSHVYWYRQLPEEGLKFMVYLQKENIIDESGMPKERFSAEFPKEGPSILRIQQVVRGDSAAYFCASSPPQGNTEAFFGQGTRLTVV.

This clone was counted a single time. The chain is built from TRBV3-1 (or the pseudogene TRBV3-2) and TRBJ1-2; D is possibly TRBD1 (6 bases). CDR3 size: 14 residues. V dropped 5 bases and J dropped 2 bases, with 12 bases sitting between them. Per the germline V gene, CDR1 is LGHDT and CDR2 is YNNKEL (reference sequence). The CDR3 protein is CASSSGVLNYGYTF. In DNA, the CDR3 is TGTGCCAGCAGCTCAGGGGTTCTCAACTATGGCTACACCTTC.

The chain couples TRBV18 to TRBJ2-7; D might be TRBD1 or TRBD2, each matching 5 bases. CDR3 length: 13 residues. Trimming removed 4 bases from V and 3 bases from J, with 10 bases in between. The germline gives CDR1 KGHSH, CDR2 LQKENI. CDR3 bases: TGTGCCAGCTCACTCGGGACCATCTACGAGCAGTACTTC. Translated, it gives CASSLGTIYEQYF.

The CDR3 loop is CASSLDRKNIQYF. The CDR3 region has the DNA TGTGCCAGCAGCTTAGATCGGAAAAACATTCAGTACTTC. V gene TRBV7-2 combines with J gene TRBJ2-4; no clear D gene. V lost 1 base to trimming and J lost 4 bases, with 5 bases between them. CDR1 and CDR2 from the germline V gene are SGHTA and FQGNSA. This CDR3 region has 13 residues.

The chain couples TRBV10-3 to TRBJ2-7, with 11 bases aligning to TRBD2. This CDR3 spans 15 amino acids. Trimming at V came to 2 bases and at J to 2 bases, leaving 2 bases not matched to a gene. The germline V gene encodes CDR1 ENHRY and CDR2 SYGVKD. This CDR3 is CAISEGLAGAYEQYV. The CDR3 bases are TGTGCCATCAGTGAGGGACTAGCGGGTGCCTACGAGCAGTACGTC.

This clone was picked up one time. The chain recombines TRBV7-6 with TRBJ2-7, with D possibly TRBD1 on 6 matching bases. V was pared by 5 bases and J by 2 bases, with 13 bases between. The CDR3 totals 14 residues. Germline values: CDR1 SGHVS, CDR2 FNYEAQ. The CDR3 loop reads CASSRLDSPYEQYF. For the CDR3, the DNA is TGTGCCAGCAGCCGACTGGACAGTCCCTACGAGCAGTACTTC.

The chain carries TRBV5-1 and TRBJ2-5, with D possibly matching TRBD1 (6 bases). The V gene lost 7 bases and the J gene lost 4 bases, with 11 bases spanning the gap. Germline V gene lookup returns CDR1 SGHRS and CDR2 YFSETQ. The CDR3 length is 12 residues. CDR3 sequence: CASSNRAETQYF. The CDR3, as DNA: TGCGCCAGCTCCAACAGGGCAGAGACCCAGTACTTC.

In nucleotides, the CDR3 is TGCGCCAGCAGCCCACCCACAGATACGCAGTATTTT. This translates into CASSPPTDTQYF. The chain couples TRBV4-1 to TRBJ2-3; the D is unclear. The CDR3 covers 12 residues. Per germline, CDR1 MGHRA and CDR2 YSYEKL. V was shortened by 4 bases and J by 2 bases, with 4 bases between the two germline ends.

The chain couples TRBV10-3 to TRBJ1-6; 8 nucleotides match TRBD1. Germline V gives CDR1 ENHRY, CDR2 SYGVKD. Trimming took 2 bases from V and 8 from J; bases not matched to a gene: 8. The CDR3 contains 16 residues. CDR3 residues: CAISETRDRRDSPLHF. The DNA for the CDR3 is TGTGCCATCAGTGAGACCCGGGACAGGCGGGATTCACCCCTCCACTTT.

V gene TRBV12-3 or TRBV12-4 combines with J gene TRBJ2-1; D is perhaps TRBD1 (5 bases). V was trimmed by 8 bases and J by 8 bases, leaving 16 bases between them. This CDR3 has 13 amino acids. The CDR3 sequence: CASGWVGRDEQFF. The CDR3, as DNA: TGTGCCAGCGGGTGGGTAGGCAGGGATGAGCAGTTCTTC.

The CDR3, as DNA: TGTGCCAGCTCACCAACCGGTGTGGCCTACAATGAGCAGTTCTTC. Amino acids: CASSPTGVAYNEQFF. This chain joins TRBV18 and TRBJ2-1; no definite D call. Trimming removed 2 bases from V and 2 bases from J, with 10 bases in between. Germline values: CDR1 KGHSH, CDR2 LQKENI. The CDR3 has 15 amino acids.

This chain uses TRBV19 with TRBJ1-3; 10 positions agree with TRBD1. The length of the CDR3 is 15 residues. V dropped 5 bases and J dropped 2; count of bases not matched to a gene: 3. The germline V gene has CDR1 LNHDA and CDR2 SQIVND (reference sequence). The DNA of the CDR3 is TGTGCCAGTAGTCCCGGGACAGGGGCTGGAAACACCATATATTTT. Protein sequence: CASSPGTGAGNTIYF.

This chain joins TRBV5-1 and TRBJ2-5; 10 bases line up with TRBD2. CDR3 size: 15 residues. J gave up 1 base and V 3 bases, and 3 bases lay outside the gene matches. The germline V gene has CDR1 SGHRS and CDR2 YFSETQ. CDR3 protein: CASSSLAGGQETQYF. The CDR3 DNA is TGCGCCAGCAGCTCCTTAGCGGGGGGCCAAGAGACCCAGTACTTC.

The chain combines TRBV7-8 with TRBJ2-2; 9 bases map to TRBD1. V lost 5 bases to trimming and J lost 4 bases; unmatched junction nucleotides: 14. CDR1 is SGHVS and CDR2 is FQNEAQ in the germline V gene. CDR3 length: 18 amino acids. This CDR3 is CASSPGQGLALGTGELFF. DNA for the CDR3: TGTGCCAGCAGCCCCGGACAGGGGCTAGCCCTCGGCACCGGGGAGCTGTTTTTT.